Following are 28 T cell receptor beta chains from one sample sequenced in a study of blood T cell repertoires in COVID-19 (dated by TCRdb to 2018 to 2021). Library preparation employed the immunoSEQ multiplex PCR assay. TCRdb retrieved this table from immuneACCESS and kept in-frame rearrangements only. Not all clones are present; in checked studies, unresolved V genes account for under half, and no reason is known for the remainder. The sample yields fewer than 600,000 clones; roughly 87% were counted once. Jointly, the top ten make up 0.75% to 0.9% of the sample. Sequencing input: peripheral blood. These receptors were taken from a man aged 18-30 years with COVID-19, enrolled during active disease.

The chain has TRBV10-1 and TRBJ2-1; 9 positions match TRBD1. The germline gives CDR1 WNHNN, CDR2 SYGVQD (reference sequence). J was trimmed by 6 bases and V by 0 bases; bases with no gene match: 6. The CDR3 covers 16 residues. The CDR3 nucleotides are TGCGCCAGCAGTGAGTCGGTCGGACAGGGGAGCAATGAGCAGTTCTTC. Amino acid sequence: CASSESVGQGSNEQFF.

The chain has TRBV5-8 and TRBJ2-7; 7 bases match TRBD2. CDR1 is SGHTS, CDR2 YDEGEE, per germline. This CDR3 spans 11 amino acids. Unmatched junction bases numbered 1, after V lost 7 bases and J lost 3 bases. The chain's CDR3 is CASGGSYEQYF. CDR3 sequence (DNA): TGTGCCAGCGGCGGGAGCTACGAGCAGTACTTC.

The genes are TRBV4-2 and TRBJ1-2, with a weak D call TRBD1 (5 bases). The length of the CDR3 is 15 residues. The germline V and J ends were trimmed by 0 bases and 2 bases, with 10 bases remaining between them. The germline gives CDR1 LGHNA, CDR2 YNFKEQ. The CDR3 DNA reads TGTGCCAGCAGCCAAGATCCGGGGGGAAACTATGGCTACACCTTC. Protein sequence: CASSQDPGGNYGYTF.

J is TRBJ2-7 and V is TRBV28; the D gene is possibly TRBD2 (5 bases). Between the trimmed V and J ends, which lost 6 bases and 3 bases, there was a span of 9 bases. CDR1 and CDR2 from the germline V gene are MDHEN and SYDVKM. CDR3 length: 12 amino acids. This CDR3 is CASRGENYEQYF. The CDR3 DNA sequence: TGTGCCAGCAGGGGAGAGAACTACGAGCAGTACTTC. Full variable domain (missing parts from reference TRBV28 and TRBJ2-7): DVKVTQSSRYLVKRTGEKVFLECVQDMDHENMFWYRQDPGLGLRLIYFSYDVKMKEKGDIPEGYSVSREKKERFSLILESASTNQTSMYLCASRGENYEQYFGPGTRLTVT.

The V call is TRBV5-4, the J call TRBJ2-7, with 9 bases lining up with TRBD2. With V trimmed by 4 bases and J by 4 bases, 12 bases remained unmatched. Germline V gives CDR1 SGHNT, CDR2 YYREEE (reference sequence). There are 16 residues in the CDR3. The DNA of the CDR3 is TGTGCCAGCAGCCCAGCCGCGCTAGCGGGGAGTTACGAGCAGTACTTC. Translation: CASSPAALAGSYEQYF.

The gene calls are TRBV28 and TRBJ2-1; 13 nucleotides match TRBD2. This CDR3 contains 17 residues. With 3 bases clipped from V and 3 bases from J, the junction kept 5 bases outside the gene matches. Germline CDR1 reads MDHEN; CDR2 reads SYDVKM. CDR3 nucleotides: TGTGCCAGCAGTTTCTGGGGACTAGCGGGACTCTACAATGAGCAGTTCTTC. Translating gives CASSFWGLAGLYNEQFF.

This clone has a single count. The chain carries TRBV6-5 and TRBJ2-5; the D gene is possibly TRBD2 (6 bases). V was clipped by 6 bases and J by 5 bases, with 10 bases between them. The CDR3 runs to 12 residues. Germline V CDR1 and CDR2: MNHEY, SVGAGI. This CDR3 reads CASRGGWETQYF. DNA for the CDR3: TGTGCCAGCAGGGGAGGATGGGAGACCCAGTACTTC.

A remark on this clone: Other DNA sequences from this sample encode an identical CDR3 as well. The chain links TRBV5-1 to TRBJ2-1; D gene unclear. V was shortened by 0 bases and J by 6 bases, with 4 bases between the two germline ends. CDR1 SGHRS and CDR2 YFSETQ come from the germline V gene. The CDR3 is 12 amino acids. The CDR3, as DNA: TGCGCCAGCAGCTTGGCCGGCAATGAGCAGTTCTTC. It is translated as CASSLAGNEQFF.

This rearrangement joins TRBV27 to TRBJ2-1, with 9 bases matching TRBD2. Germline V CDR1 and CDR2: MNHEY, SMNVEV (reference sequence). The CDR3 extends over 14 amino acids. V was clipped by 4 bases and J by 11 bases; unmatched bases: 9. CDR3 in DNA: TGTGCCAGCAGTTGGTCTAGCGGGACTGGGAAGCAGTTCTTC. Its translation is CASSWSSGTGKQFF.

V and J are TRBV7-2 and TRBJ1-1; the match to TRBD1 covers 9 bases. J gave up 3 bases and V 5 bases, and 7 bases lay outside the gene matches. Germline CDR1 and CDR2: SGHTA and FQGNSA. This CDR3 contains 15 residues. DNA of the CDR3: TGTGCCAGCAGCCCCCTGACAGGGGGATACACTGAAGCTTTCTTT. Translation gives CASSPLTGGYTEAFF.

V usage is TRBV6-1 and J usage is TRBJ2-2; D remains unclear. The germline CDR1 and CDR2 sequences are MNHNS and SASEGT. The germline V and J ends were trimmed by 2 bases and 8 bases, with 9 bases remaining between them. This CDR3 has 13 amino acids. The CDR3, as DNA: TGTGCCAGCAGTGAAACGGGTTTAGGGGAGCTGTTTTTT. Translated, it gives CASSETGLGELFF.

In its sample, this clone was seen a few times. V is TRBV7-6 and J is TRBJ1-4; the D gene is possibly TRBD1 (5 bases). There are 16 residues in the CDR3. V was shortened by 4 bases and J by 5 bases, with 17 bases between the two germline ends. Per the germline V gene, CDR1 is SGHVS and CDR2 is FNYEAQ. The CDR3 reads CASSSEAGQLNEKLFF. The CDR3 DNA sequence: TGTGCCAGCAGCTCAGAGGCGGGGCAGCTGAATGAAAAACTGTTTTTT.

The chain recombines TRBV19 with TRBJ1-5; D gene ambiguous. Deletions cut 7 bases from V and 6 bases from J, with 16 bases between. The germline V gene encodes CDR1 LNHDA and CDR2 SQIVND (reference sequence). This CDR3 comprises 14 residues. The chain's CDR3 is CASKLSSVFQPQHF. The CDR3, as DNA: TGTGCCAGTAAGCTGTCGTCGGTTTTTCAGCCCCAGCATTTT.

The chain employs TRBV6-5 and TRBJ1-3; 8 bases are shared with TRBD1. This CDR3 has 15 residues. With 0 bases clipped from V and 7 bases from J, the junction kept 5 bases outside the gene matches. CDR1 MNHEY and CDR2 SVGAGI come from the germline V gene. Here the CDR3 reads CASSYSPGGKNTIYF. In DNA, the CDR3 is TGTGCCAGCAGTTACTCCCCAGGGGGCAAGAACACCATATATTTT.

The chain joins TRBV7-6 to TRBJ1-4, with D perhaps matching TRBD1 (6 bases). Germline V gene lookup returns CDR1 SGHVS and CDR2 FNYEAQ. V lost 0 bases, J lost 5 bases, and 13 bases lay in between. The CDR3 sequence is 16 residues long. The CDR3 sequence is CASSLAFTGSNEKLFF. The CDR3 DNA reads as TGTGCCAGCAGCTTAGCCTTTACAGGGTCCAATGAAAAACTGTTTTTT.

This rearrangement joins TRBV7-9 to TRBJ2-3; 12 nucleotides agree with TRBD2. Germline CDR1 and CDR2: SEHNR and FQNEAQ (reference sequence). With V trimmed by 5 bases and J by 6 bases, 9 bases remained unmatched. The CDR3 is made up of 16 amino acids. In nucleotides, the CDR3 is TGTGCCAGCAGCCAAGGACTAGCGGGGCTTAGGGATACGCAGTATTTT. Its protein is CASSQGLAGLRDTQYF.

The chain links TRBV6-6 to TRBJ2-3; 15 bases are shared with TRBD2. Germline trimming cut 6 bases from V and 10 bases from J; bases unmatched to any gene: 8. The CDR3 covers 15 residues. Per germline, CDR1 MNHNY and CDR2 SVGAGI (reference sequence). The CDR3 here is CASRRTSGGAIAQYF. The CDR3 region has the DNA TGTGCCAGCAGGAGGACTAGCGGGGGGGCAATAGCGCAGTATTTT.

The chain couples TRBV7-9 to TRBJ2-5; 7 positions agree with TRBD2. V dropped 8 bases and J dropped 3; count of bases not matched to a gene: 12. This CDR3 region has 15 residues. Germline CDR1 is SEHNR and CDR2 is FQNEAQ (reference sequence). In DNA, the CDR3 is TGTGCCAGCTCCAGCGGGGTGGTTTTAGAAGAGACCCAGTACTTC. Its protein product is CASSSGVVLEETQYF.

V gene TRBV6-6 combines with J gene TRBJ2-5, with 9 bases lining up with TRBD2. Germline CDR1 MNHNY, CDR2 SVGAGI (reference sequence). CDR3 length equals 14 residues. V gave up 5 bases and J gave up 1 base; unmatched junction bases: 2. CDR3 loop: CASSRLAAQETQYF. The CDR3 nucleotides are TGTGCCAGCAGTAGACTAGCGGCCCAAGAGACCCAGTACTTC.

This rearrangement joins TRBV10-3 to TRBJ2-4, with D tentatively TRBD2 (6 bases). The CDR3 contains 13 residues. Trimming shortened V by 10 bases and J by 3 bases, and 13 bases separated the two germline ends. Germline V gene data show CDR1 as ENHRY and CDR2 as SYGVKD. The CDR3 reads CATSLGGKNIQYF. Written as DNA, the CDR3 is TGTGCCACCTCTCTGGGGGGCAAAAACATTCAGTACTTC.

The gene calls are TRBV2 and TRBJ2-1; D may be TRBD1 (6 bases). The CDR3 is made up of 11 amino acids. Trimming stripped 7 bases from V and 12 bases from J, with 13 bases between. The germline V gene encodes CDR1 SNHLY and CDR2 FYNNEI. CDR3 DNA: TGTGCCAGCACCTTCCGGGACACGCAGTTCTTC. Amino acid sequence: CASTFRDTQFF.

This chain joins TRBV12-3 or TRBV12-4 and TRBJ2-2; 7 nucleotides line up with TRBD1. The CDR3 spans 12 residues. The V and J ends lost 7 bases and 4 bases, in that order; junction bases with no gene match: 0. The CDR3 nucleotides are TGTGCCAGCAACAGGGGCACCGGGGAGCTGTTTTTT. This translates into CASNRGTGELFF.

The chain employs TRBV3-1 (or the pseudogene TRBV3-2) and TRBJ2-1; 7 bases are a match to TRBD2. Unmatched junction bases numbered 8, after V lost 4 bases and J lost 2 bases. Germline V lookup: CDR1 LGHDT, CDR2 YNNKEL (reference sequence). This CDR3 contains 16 residues. The CDR3 coding sequence is TGTGCCAGCAGCCCCCGGGACTACCTTCCCTACAATGAGCAGTTCTTC. Amino acid sequence: CASSPRDYLPYNEQFF.

The rearrangement joins TRBV3-1 (or the pseudogene TRBV3-2) to TRBJ1-2, with TRBD1 matching over 7 bases. With 5 bases clipped from V and 8 bases from J, the junction kept 2 bases outside the gene matches. The CDR3 is 11 amino acids. CDR1 and CDR2 from the germline V gene are LGHDT and YNNKEL (reference sequence). In DNA form, the CDR3 reads TGTGCCAGCAGCACAGGGGTCGGCTACACCTTC. Protein: CASSTGVGYTF.

Only a few counts were recorded for this clone. The gene calls are TRBV19 and TRBJ1-3; D unclear. This CDR3 spans 18 amino acids. Germline assignment: CDR1 LNHDA and CDR2 SQIVND (reference sequence). Trimming stripped 2 bases from V and 0 bases from J, with 17 bases between. The CDR3 here is CASSINEGRRHSGNTIYF. CDR3 nucleotide sequence: TGTGCCAGTAGTATAAATGAGGGCCGGAGGCACTCTGGAAACACCATATATTTT.

The CDR3 DNA is TGTGCCAGCAGTCCCCCGTTCGGGGAAAAGAACACCGGGGAGCTGTTTTTT. As protein: CASSPPFGEKNTGELFF. This sequence joins TRBV5-5 and TRBJ2-2, with TRBD2 as a possible D gene (5 bases). Trimming removed 5 bases at V and 1 base at J, with 18 bases between. CDR3 length: 17 residues. Germline CDR1 reads SGHKS; CDR2 reads YYEKEE (reference sequence).

This clone occurred a few times. The V gene is TRBV21-1, the J gene TRBJ1-5. TRBV21-1 is a documented pseudogene. The CDR3 runs to 15 residues. The chain's CDR3 is CATTPGGEGWQPQHF. CDR3 in DNA: TGTGCCACCACGCCGGGGGGGGAAGGGTGGCAGCCCCAGCATTTT.

J is TRBJ2-1 and V is TRBV4-1; 7 nucleotides line up with TRBD2. Germline V gene data show CDR1 as MGHRA and CDR2 as YSYEKL. The junction had 8 bases not matched to a gene; V was cut back by 6 bases and J by 3 bases. The CDR3 is 15 amino acids. The CDR3 here is CASSAGGGNYNEQFF. For the CDR3, the DNA is TGCGCCAGCAGTGCCGGGGGAGGGAACTACAATGAGCAGTTCTTC.